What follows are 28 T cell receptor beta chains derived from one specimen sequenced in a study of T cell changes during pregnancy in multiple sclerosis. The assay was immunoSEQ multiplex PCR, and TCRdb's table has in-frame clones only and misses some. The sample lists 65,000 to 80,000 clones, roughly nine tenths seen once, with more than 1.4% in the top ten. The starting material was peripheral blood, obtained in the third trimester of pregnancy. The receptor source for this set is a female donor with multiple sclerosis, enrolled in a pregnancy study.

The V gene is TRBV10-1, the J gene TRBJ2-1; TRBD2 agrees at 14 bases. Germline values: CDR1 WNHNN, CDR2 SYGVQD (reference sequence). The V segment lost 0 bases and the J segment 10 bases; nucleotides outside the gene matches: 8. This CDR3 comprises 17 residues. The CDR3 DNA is TGCGCCAGCAGTGAGTCCCGGGGACTAGCGGGAGTAAGGGAGCAGTTCTTC. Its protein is CASSESRGLAGVREQFF.

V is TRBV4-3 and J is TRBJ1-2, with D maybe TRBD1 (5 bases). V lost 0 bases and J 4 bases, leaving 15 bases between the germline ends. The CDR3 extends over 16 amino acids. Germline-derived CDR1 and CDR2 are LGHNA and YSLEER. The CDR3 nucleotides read TGCGCCAGCAGCCAAGATCTCGACAGTAGGGGCTATGGCTACACCTTC. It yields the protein CASSQDLDSRGYGYTF.

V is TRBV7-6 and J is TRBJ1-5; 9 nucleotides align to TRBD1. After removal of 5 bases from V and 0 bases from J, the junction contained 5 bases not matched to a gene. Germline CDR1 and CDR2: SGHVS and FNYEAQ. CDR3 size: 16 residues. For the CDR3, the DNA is TGTGCCAGCAGCGCAGGACAGGGGATTAGCAATCAGCCCCAGCATTTT. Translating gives CASSAGQGISNQPQHF.

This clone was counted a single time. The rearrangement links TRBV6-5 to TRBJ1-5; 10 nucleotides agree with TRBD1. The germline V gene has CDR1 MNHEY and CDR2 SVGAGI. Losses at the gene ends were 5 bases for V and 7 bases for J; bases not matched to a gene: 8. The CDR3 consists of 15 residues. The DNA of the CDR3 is TGTGCCAGCAGTACGGGACAGGGGCCAGGACAGCCCCAGCATTTT. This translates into CASSTGQGPGQPQHF.

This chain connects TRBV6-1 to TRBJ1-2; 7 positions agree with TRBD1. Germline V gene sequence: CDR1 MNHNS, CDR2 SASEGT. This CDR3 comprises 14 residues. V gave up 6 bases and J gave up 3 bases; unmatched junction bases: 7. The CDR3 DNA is TGTGCCAGCAGAGAGACAGGGATGGACTATGGCTACACCTTC. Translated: CASRETGMDYGYTF.

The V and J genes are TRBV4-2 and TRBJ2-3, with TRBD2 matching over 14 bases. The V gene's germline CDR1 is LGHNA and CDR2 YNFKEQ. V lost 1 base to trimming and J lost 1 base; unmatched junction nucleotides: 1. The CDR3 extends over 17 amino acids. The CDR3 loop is CASSQVGLAGGTDTQYF. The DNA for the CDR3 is TGTGCCAGCAGCCAAGTGGGACTAGCGGGAGGCACAGATACGCAGTATTTT.

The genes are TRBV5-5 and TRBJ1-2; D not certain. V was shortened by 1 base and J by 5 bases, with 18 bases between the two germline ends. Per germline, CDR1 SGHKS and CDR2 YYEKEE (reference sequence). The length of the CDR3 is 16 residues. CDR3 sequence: CASSLRRTPVSYGYTF. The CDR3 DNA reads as TGTGCCAGCAGCTTGCGGCGGACTCCCGTCTCTTATGGCTACACCTTC.

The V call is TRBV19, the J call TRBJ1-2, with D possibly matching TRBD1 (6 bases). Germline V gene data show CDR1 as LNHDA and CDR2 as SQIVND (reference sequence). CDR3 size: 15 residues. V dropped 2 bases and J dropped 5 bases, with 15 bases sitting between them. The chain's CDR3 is CASSISPGQVYGYTF. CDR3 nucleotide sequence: TGTGCCAGTAGTATATCCCCGGGACAAGTTTATGGCTACACCTTC.

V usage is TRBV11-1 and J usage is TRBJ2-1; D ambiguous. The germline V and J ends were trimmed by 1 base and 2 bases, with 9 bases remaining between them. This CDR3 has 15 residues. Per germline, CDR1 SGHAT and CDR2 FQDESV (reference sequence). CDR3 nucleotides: TGTGCCAGCAGCTTAGAGAGGTTGGCCTACAATGAGCAGTTCTTC. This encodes CASSLERLAYNEQFF. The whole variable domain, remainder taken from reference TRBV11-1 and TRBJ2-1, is EAEVAQSPRYKITEKSQAVAFWCDPISGHATLYWYRQILGQGPELLVQFQDESVVDDSQLPKDRFSAERLKGVDSTLKIQPAELGDSAMYLCASSLERLAYNEQFFGPGTRLTVL.

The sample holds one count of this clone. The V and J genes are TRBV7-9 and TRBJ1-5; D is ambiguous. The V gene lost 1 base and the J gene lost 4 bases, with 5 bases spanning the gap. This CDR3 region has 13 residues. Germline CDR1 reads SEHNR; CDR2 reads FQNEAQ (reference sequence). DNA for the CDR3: TGTGCCAGCAGCTTAGACGGGAATCAGCCCCAGCATTTT. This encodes CASSLDGNQPQHF.

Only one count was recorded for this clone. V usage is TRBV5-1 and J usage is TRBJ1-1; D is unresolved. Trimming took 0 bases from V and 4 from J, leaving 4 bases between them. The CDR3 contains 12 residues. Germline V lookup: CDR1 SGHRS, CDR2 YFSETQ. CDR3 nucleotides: TGCGCCAGCAGCTTGGGGGCCACTGAAGCTTTCTTT. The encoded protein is CASSLGATEAFF.

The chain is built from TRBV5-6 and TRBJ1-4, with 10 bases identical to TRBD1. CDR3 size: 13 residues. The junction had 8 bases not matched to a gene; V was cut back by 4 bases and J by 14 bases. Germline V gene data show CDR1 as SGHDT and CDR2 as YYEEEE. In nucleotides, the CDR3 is TGTGCCAGCAGCCAGGGACAGGGGCTGGTGCTGTTTTTT. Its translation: CASSQGQGLVLFF.

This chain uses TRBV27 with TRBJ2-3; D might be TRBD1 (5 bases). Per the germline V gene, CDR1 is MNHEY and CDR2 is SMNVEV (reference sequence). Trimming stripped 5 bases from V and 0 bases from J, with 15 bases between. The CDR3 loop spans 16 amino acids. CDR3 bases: TGTGCCAGCAGTAGGGTCAGGGTGAGAAGCACAGATACGCAGTATTTT. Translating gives CASSRVRVRSTDTQYF.

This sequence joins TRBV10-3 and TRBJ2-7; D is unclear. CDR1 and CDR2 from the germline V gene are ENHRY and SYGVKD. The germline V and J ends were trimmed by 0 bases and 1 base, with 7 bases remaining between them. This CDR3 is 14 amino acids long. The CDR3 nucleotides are TGTGCCATCAGTGAGTCGGCCAGTTCCTACGAGCAGTACTTC. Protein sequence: CAISESASSYEQYF.

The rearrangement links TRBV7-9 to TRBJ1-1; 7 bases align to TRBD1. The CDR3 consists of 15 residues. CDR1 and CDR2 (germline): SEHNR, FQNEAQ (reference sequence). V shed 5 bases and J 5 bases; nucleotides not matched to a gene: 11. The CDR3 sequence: CASSVQSGRGTEAFF. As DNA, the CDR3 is TGTGCCAGCAGCGTCCAAAGTGGCAGGGGGACTGAAGCTTTCTTT.

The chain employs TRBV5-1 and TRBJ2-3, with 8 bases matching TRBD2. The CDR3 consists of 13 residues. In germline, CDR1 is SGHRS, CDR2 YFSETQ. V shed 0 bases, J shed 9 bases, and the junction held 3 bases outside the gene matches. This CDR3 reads CASSLGQRETQYF. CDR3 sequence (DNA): TGCGCCAGCAGCTTGGGGCAGCGGGAGACGCAGTATTTT. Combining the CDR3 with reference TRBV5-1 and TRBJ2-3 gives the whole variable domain KAGVTQTPRYLIKTRGQQVTLSCSPISGHRSVSWYQQTPGQGLQFLFEYFSETQRNKGNFPGRFSGRQFSNSRSEMNVSTLELGDSALYLCASSLGQRETQYFGPGTRLTVL.

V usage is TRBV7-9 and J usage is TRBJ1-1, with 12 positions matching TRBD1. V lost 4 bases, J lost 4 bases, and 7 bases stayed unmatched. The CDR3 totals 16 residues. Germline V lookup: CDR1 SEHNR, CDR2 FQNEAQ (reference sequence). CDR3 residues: CASSSGQGALVTEAFF. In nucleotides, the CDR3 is TGTGCCAGCAGCTCGGGACAGGGGGCCCTGGTCACTGAAGCTTTCTTT.

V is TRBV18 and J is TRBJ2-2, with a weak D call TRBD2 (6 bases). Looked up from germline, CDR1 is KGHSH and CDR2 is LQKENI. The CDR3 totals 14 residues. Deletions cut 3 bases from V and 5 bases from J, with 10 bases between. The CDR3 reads CASSPARETGELFF. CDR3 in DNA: TGTGCCAGCTCACCCGCCCGGGAGACCGGGGAGCTGTTTTTT.

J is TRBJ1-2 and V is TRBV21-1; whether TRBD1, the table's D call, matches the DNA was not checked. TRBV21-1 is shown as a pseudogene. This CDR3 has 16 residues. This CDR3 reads CASSKMTGPAGYGYTF. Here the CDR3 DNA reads TGTGCCAGCAGCAAAATGACAGGCCCTGCGGGCTATGGCTACACCTTC.

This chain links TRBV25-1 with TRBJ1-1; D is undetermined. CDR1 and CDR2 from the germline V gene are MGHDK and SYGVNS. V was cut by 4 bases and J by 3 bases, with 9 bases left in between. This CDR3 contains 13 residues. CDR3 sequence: CASSVTEYTEAFF. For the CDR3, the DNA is TGTGCCAGCAGTGTCACAGAATACACTGAAGCTTTCTTT.

As DNA, the CDR3 is TGCGCCAGCAGCCCAAGAGCGGGAAGGACAGGGAGGATTCAGCCCCAGCATTTT. It encodes CASSPRAGRTGRIQPQHF. The chain has TRBV4-3 and TRBJ1-5; 8 positions match TRBD1. V was pared by 4 bases and J by 6 bases, with 17 bases of the junction left unmatched. Germline CDR1 and CDR2: LGHNA and YSLEER. The CDR3 extends over 18 amino acids.

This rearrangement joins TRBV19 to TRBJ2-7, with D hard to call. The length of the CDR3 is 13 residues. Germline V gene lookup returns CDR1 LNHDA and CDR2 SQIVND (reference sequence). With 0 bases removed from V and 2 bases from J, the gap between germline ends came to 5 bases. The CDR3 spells CASSIDIAYEQYF. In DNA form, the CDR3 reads TGTGCCAGTAGTATAGACATAGCCTACGAGCAGTACTTC.

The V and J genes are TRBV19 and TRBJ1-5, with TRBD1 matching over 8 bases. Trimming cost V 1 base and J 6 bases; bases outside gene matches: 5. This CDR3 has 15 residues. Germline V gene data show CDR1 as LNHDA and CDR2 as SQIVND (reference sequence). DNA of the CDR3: TGTGCCAGTAGTATAGCCAGGGGGCCAGGTCAGCCCCAGCATTTT. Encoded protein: CASSIARGPGQPQHF. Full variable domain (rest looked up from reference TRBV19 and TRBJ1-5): DGGITQSPKYLFRKEGQNVTLSCEQNLNHDAMYWYRQDPGQGLRLIYYSQIVNDFQKGDIAEGYSVSREKKESFPLTVTSAQKNPTAFYLCASSIARGPGQPQHFGDGTRLSIL.

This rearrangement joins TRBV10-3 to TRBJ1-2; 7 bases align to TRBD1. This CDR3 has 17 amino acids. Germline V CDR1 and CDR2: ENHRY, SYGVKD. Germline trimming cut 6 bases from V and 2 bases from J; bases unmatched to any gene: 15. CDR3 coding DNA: TGTGCCATCAGACCCGGAGCACAGGGGTCGGGCAACTATGGCTACACCTTC. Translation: CAIRPGAQGSGNYGYTF.

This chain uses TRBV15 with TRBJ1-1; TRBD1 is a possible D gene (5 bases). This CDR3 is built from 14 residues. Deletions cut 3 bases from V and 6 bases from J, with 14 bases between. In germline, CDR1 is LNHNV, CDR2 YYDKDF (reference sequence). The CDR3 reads CATSSPLGLAEAFF. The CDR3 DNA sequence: TGTGCCACCAGCAGTCCGCTGGGGCTGGCTGAAGCTTTCTTT.

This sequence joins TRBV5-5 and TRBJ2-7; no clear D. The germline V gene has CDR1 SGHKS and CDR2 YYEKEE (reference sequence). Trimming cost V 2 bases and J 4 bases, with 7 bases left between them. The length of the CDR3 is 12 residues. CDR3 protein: CASSLSDYEQYF. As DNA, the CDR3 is TGTGCCAGCAGCTTATCAGATTACGAGCAGTACTTC.

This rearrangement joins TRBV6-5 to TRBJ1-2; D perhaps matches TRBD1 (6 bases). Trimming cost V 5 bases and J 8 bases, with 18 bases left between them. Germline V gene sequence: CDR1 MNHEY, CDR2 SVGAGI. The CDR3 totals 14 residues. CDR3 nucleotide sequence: TGTGCCAGCAGTGAAAACGCAGGGGTTTTCGGCTACACCTTC. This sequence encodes CASSENAGVFGYTF.

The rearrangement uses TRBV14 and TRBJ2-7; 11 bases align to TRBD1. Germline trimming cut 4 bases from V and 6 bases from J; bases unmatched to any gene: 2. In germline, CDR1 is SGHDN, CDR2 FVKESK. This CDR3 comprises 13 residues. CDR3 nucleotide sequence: TGTGCCAGCAGCCTCGGGACAGGGGGCGAGCAGTACTTC. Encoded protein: CASSLGTGGEQYF.